Each of the 6 T cell receptor beta chains below was sequenced from the same sample in a study of beta chain features in type 1 diabetes. Investigators reverse transcribed all isolated RNA, so they sequenced expressed TCRB transcripts. Measured with immunoSEQ multiplex PCR; TCRdb has only the in-frame clones, and not every one. In the table there are around 250,000 clones, 25% to 30% of which are singletons. The source material was central memory CD4+ T cells from blood. The origin of the receptors is a man aged 25-45 years in good health.

The genes are TRBV11-2 and TRBJ2-5; TRBD1 matches at 8 bases. V lost 1 base and J lost 5; bases outside the gene matches: 3. The CDR3 runs to 14 residues. Looked up from germline, CDR1 is SGHAT and CDR2 is FQNNGV. The CDR3 sequence: CASSLGTGRETQYF. CDR3 sequence (DNA): TGTGCCAGCAGCTTAGGGACAGGGCGGGAGACCCAGTACTTC. The complete variable domain, with remaining parts taken from reference TRBV11-2 and TRBJ2-5, reads EAGVAQSPRYKIIEKRQSVAFWCNPISGHATLYWYQQILGQGPKLLIQFQNNGVVDDSQLPKDRFSAERLKGVDSTLKIQPAKLEDSAVYLCASSLGTGRETQYFGPGTRLLVL.

This clone appeared a few times. The V and J genes are TRBV7-2 and TRBJ2-3, with no clear D. Trimming took 5 bases from V and 7 from J, leaving 16 bases between them. The CDR3 totals 14 residues. Germline V lookup: CDR1 SGHTA, CDR2 FQGNSA. The CDR3: CASSQDTAVNTQYF. In DNA, the CDR3 is TGTGCCAGCAGCCAAGATACGGCGGTTAATACGCAGTATTTT.

J is TRBJ2-5 and V is TRBV5-1; D is ambiguous. V was trimmed by 0 bases and J by 1 base, leaving 10 bases between them. From germline, CDR1 is SGHRS and CDR2 YFSETQ. The CDR3 contains 15 residues. The CDR3 sequence is CASSLGATSQETQYF. CDR3 nucleotides: TGCGCCAGCAGCTTGGGGGCTACAAGCCAAGAGACCCAGTACTTC.

The chain employs TRBV7-2 and TRBJ2-5; no firm D call. V lost 0 bases to trimming and J lost 4 bases, with 15 bases between them. Germline CDR1 reads SGHTA; CDR2 reads FQGNSA. CDR3 size: 16 residues. For the CDR3, the DNA is TGTGCCAGCAGCTTAGCGGTAGTCCCCTCTTCAGAGACCCAGTACTTC. Residues: CASSLAVVPSSETQYF.

The chain combines TRBV7-7 with TRBJ2-1, with a possible D match to TRBD1 (5 bases). The length of the CDR3 is 14 residues. Germline assignment: CDR1 SSHAT and CDR2 FNYEAQ (reference sequence). The ends were cut back, 5 bases at V and 6 bases at J, with 14 bases in the middle. The CDR3 here is CASSPTRTTNEQFF. The DNA for the CDR3 is TGTGCCAGCAGCCCGACCCGGACAACCAATGAGCAGTTCTTC. The complete variable domain, with remaining parts taken from reference TRBV7-7 and TRBJ2-1, reads GAGVSQSPRYKVTKRGQDVTLRCDPISSHATLYWYQQALGQGPEFLTYFNYEAQPDKSGLPSDRFSAERPEGSISTLTIQRTEQRDSAMYRCASSPTRTTNEQFFGPGTRLTVL.

The CDR3 coding sequence is TGTGCCTGGAGTGTACAAAAAAGGAACACTGAAGCTTTCTTT. Translated, it gives CAWSVQKRNTEAFF. The chain links TRBV30 to TRBJ1-1; D not resolved. Trimming removed 0 bases at V and 1 base at J, with 9 bases between. The CDR3 runs to 14 residues. The V gene's germline CDR1 is GTSNPN and CDR2 SVGIG (reference sequence). The full variable domain, its missing parts supplied by reference TRBV30 and TRBJ1-1, is SQTIHQWPATLVQPVGSPLSLECTVEGTSNPNLYWYRQAAGRGLQLLFYSVGIGQISSEVPQNLSASRPQDRQFILSSKKLLLSDSGFYLCAWSVQKRNTEAFFGQGTRLTVV.